This TCR beta chain was sequenced during a study of blood T cell repertoires in COVID-19 (TCRdb year 2020). At the level of the whole study: Collaborator samples came from the United States, Italy and Spain and covered acute and convalescent phases of COVID-19. The material from the prospective study consisted of cDNA or gDNA derived from T cells, B-cell-depleted T cells, or PBMCs. Subjects who had been exposed to COVID-19, were actively infected with it, or had recovered from it provided the deeply sampled blood TCRbeta repertoires that made up the dataset. The repertoires were released in a freely available public database meant as a resource for research on the immune response to SARS-CoV-2. The samples were drawn from two sources: the first 160 participants of the ongoing ImmuneRACE study, and 1,000 to 1,500 subjects contributed by 6 global collaborators. The sample metadata nearly always contained a de-identified subject ID, COVID-19 status, age in years and sex. Where available, HLA class I and class II types were taken from metadata supplied by the sample provider and were not determined by assay-based typing. General study outcomes and caveats: The quantity of clinical and demographic metadata differed by source and by participant and was supplied without curation.

The collaborating institutions used their own protocols to collect whole blood in K2EDTA tubes. For TCRbeta analysis, collaborators shipped samples in one of three forms: frozen whole blood, isolated PBMCs, or DNA extracted from either of those sample types. TCRbeta CDR3 regions were amplified from genomic DNA using the immunoSEQ Assay, a bias-controlled multiplex PCR. Regarding the original processing steps: The number of nucleated cells in each sample was estimated from the amplification of reference gene primers within the assay. Sequence reads were collapsed and filtered to measure the absolute abundance of every unique TCRbeta CDR3 rearrangement. For each sample, productive Simpson clonality was calculated as the square root of Simpson's diversity index across productive rearrangements. As stored in TCRdb, this immuneACCESS dataset retains in-frame rearrangements with V and J assigned. A fraction of the clones does not appear; measured against another copy, unresolved V genes explain less than half of the discrepancy, and the remainder lacks a known reason. Clonal size and the V and J genes are those of that table, whereas D and trimming came from the DNA. Counted in this sample were approximately 150,000 clones; roughly three quarters of them appeared once. The ten largest clones represent less than 4.5% of the sample.

The CDR3, cysteine through phenylalanine, is 18 amino acids long. The sequence is cut down to CDR3 DNA, 54 bases in frame from base 1. The CDR1 and CDR2 encoded by the germline V gene are SGHNT and YENEEA. Germline trimming amounts to 4 bases on V and 7 bases on J, with 19 as the count of junction bases outside the gene matches. About this clone itself: The clone's antigen remains unknown. Per-base quality was not reported, and no clone a single base away is much larger than it.

This sequence was found in a man aged 55 to 70 with acute or convalescent COVID-19. Sequences were obtained from peripheral blood. The V gene is TRBV11-3 and the J gene is TRBJ2-1, and TRBD2 aligns with 7 junction nucleotides. The CDR3 protein is CASSSGLVGGPQANEQFF. The DNA reads as follows: TGTGCCAGCAGCTCAGGGCTGGTGGGAGGGCCCCAAGCGAATGAGCAGTTCTTC.